This entry features one TCR beta chain sequence. Its matching antigen is unknown. The junction does not match germline at one end; this may be a read error. The germline gives CDR1 DFQATT, CDR2 SNEGSKA (reference sequence). There are 14 residues in the CDR3. The data stem from a study of CD8+CD57+ T cells in acquired aplastic anemia. The overall study: The mean DNA yield obtained from sorted CD4+ and CD8+ cells came to 3.2 ug.

Genomic DNA was employed as the template in profiling TCR beta VDJ and CDR3. TCRdb itself ran the reads through MiXCR, one entry per CDR3 protein. The table shows roughly 38,000 distinct CDR3 sequences, with 76% occurring only once. The study, taken as a whole, reports: A set of twenty-nine CD8+ CDR3 sequences was shared between patients and controls, and these sequences appeared highly expressed in patients.

The chain is built from TRBV20-1 and TRBJ1-2; D gene ambiguous. The source of this sequence is a human donor in good health, serving as a control. Input material: sorted CD4+, CD8+, or CD8+CD57+ T cells (not recorded which) from PBMCs. CDR3 in amino acids: CSASAGGKDYGYTF. CDR3 bases: TGCAGCGCTAGCGCTGGAGGTAAAGACTATGGCTACACCTTC.